These T cell receptor beta chains were read from a single sample in a study of regulatory T cells in long-lasting Graves disease. TCRdb passed the multiplex PCR reads through MiXCR, listing each CDR3 protein once. Among 560,000 or so distinct CDR3 sequences listed, 15% to 20% were seen once. The same sample was also studied in work on T cells in Graves' hyperthyroidism and ophthalmopathy.

The material was peripheral blood mononuclear cells (PBMCs), obtained at new diagnosis, from a patient treated with antithyroid drugs. The receptors were gathered from a man between 18 and 29 years old with Graves disease. Both conserved end residues are part of each CDR3. A D gene is named only where the DNA matches it firmly. Size tells how often a clone was seen (once, few, many) or the class of an expanded clone, and some rows leave it out.

D: .; size: few; J: TRBJ1-3; V: TRBV5-1; CDR3: CASSPQPGHSSGNTIYF; DNA: TGCGCCAGCAGCCCTCAACCGGGACACAGCTCTGGAAACACCATATATTTT
D: .; size: .; J: TRBJ1-2; V: TRBV27; CDR3: CASSGVGGGYTF; DNA: TGTGCCAGCAGTGGGGTGGGTGGCGGCTACACCTTC
D: TRBD1; size: many; J: TRBJ2-7; V: TRBV2; CDR3: CASSLGRQGGIHEQYF; DNA: TGTGCCAGCAGTTTGGGGCGACAGGGGGGAATACACGAGCAGTACTTC
D: .; size: many; J: TRBJ1-1; V: TRBV7-9; CDR3: CASSLGYGVPEAFF; DNA: TGTGCCAGCAGCTTAGGGTACGGGGTGCCTGAAGCTTTCTTT
D: TRBD1; size: many; J: TRBJ2-1; V: TRBV11-2; CDR3: CASSPGTGYSYNEQFF; DNA: TGTGCCAGCAGCCCCGGGACAGGATACTCCTACAATGAGCAGTTCTTC
D: .; size: many; J: TRBJ2-7; V: TRBV12-3/TRBV12-4; CDR3: CASSPLGGFPYEQYF; DNA: TGTGCCAGCAGCCCTCTGGGGGGTTTCCCCTACGAGCAGTACTTC
D: .; size: many; J: TRBJ2-5; V: TRBV12-3/TRBV12-4; CDR3: CASSWVGRETQYF; DNA: TGTGCCAGCAGTTGGGTGGGGCGAGAGACCCAGTACTTC
D: TRBD1; size: .; J: TRBJ2-7; V: TRBV27; CDR3: CASRPDRGFTYEQYF; DNA: TGTGCCAGCAGACCGGACAGGGGCTTTACTTACGAGCAGTACTTC
D: TRBD1; size: .; J: TRBJ2-3; V: TRBV10-3; CDR3: CAISESLGQTDTQYF; DNA: TGTGCCATCAGTGAATCTTTGGGACAGACAGATACGCAGTATTTT
D: .; size: many; J: TRBJ2-1; V: TRBV27; CDR3: CASSPPGLSKHEQFF; DNA: TGTGCCAGCAGTCCTCCGGGACTGTCAAAACATGAGCAGTTCTTC
D: .; size: .; J: TRBJ2-7; V: TRBV14; CDR3: CASSHYSTYEQYF; DNA: TGTGCCAGCAGCCACTACAGCACCTACGAGCAGTACTTC
D: TRBD2; size: few; J: TRBJ2-5; V: TRBV20-1; CDR3: CSARVGTRETQYF; DNA: TGCAGTGCTAGAGTAGGGACTAGAGAGACCCAGTACTTC
D: TRBD1; size: few; J: TRBJ1-1; V: TRBV9; CDR3: CASSAVPGQGMNTEAFF; DNA: TGTGCCAGCAGCGCCGTCCCGGGACAGGGCATGAACACTGAAGCTTTCTTT
D: .; size: few; J: TRBJ2-1; V: TRBV19; CDR3: CASSIPRGNEQFF; DNA: TGTGCCAGTAGTATACCCCGAGGAAATGAGCAGTTCTTC
D: TRBD2; size: many; J: TRBJ2-7; V: TRBV27; CDR3: CASSSWGAGFSYEQYF; DNA: TGTGCCAGCAGTAGTTGGGGAGCGGGGTTCTCCTACGAGCAGTACTTC
D: TRBD2; size: many; J: TRBJ2-2; V: TRBV18; CDR3: CASSPMTSGNTGELFF; DNA: TGTGCCAGCTCACCGATGACTAGCGGCAACACCGGGGAGCTGTTTTTT
D: .; size: many; J: TRBJ2-7; V: TRBV19; CDR3: CASSRQGTSYEQYF; DNA: TGTGCCAGTAGCCGGCAGGGAACGTCCTACGAGCAGTACTTC
D: .; size: many; J: TRBJ1-2; V: TRBV28; CDR3: CASSWTAYYGYTF; DNA: TGTGCCAGCTCCTGGACAGCGTACTATGGCTACACCTTC
D: TRBD2; size: few; J: TRBJ2-7; V: TRBV27; CDR3: CASSSGLAGGLYF; DNA: TGTGCCAGCAGCTCCGGACTAGCGGGAGGGTTGTACTTC
D: .; size: .; J: TRBJ1-5; V: TRBV10-3; CDR3: CAISESPSGSSTDTQHF; DNA: TGTGCCATCAGTGAGTCGCCTAGCGGGTCTAGCACAGATACGCAGCATTTT
D: TRBD1; size: few; J: TRBJ1-2; V: TRBV5-4; CDR3: CASSPRGQGTYGYTF; DNA: TGTGCCAGCAGCCCACGTGGACAGGGGACCTATGGCTACACCTTC
D: TRBD1; size: .; J: TRBJ2-7; V: TRBV9; CDR3: CASSETGTGGLYEQYF; DNA: TGTGCCAGCAGCGAAACCGGGACAGGGGGCTTGTACGAGCAGTACTTC
D: .; size: .; J: TRBJ2-7; V: TRBV9; CDR3: CASSAQKGGGGTVYEQYF; DNA: TGTGCCAGCAGCGCTCAAAAGGGGGGGGGCGGGACGGTCTACGAGCAGTACTTC
D: .; size: .; J: TRBJ2-7; V: TRBV20-1; CDR3: CSAGDGSYEQYF; DNA: TGCAGTGCTGGGGACGGGTCCTACGAGCAGTACTTC
D: TRBD2; size: .; J: TRBJ2-7; V: TRBV4-1; CDR3: CASSQASGGPEEQYF; DNA: TGCGCCAGCAGCCAAGCCTCGGGAGGGCCTGAGGAGCAGTACTTC
D: TRBD1; size: .; J: TRBJ1-5; V: TRBV7-8; CDR3: CPTLKDRGSNQPQHF; DNA: TGTCCCACCCTGAAGGACAGGGGTAGCAATCAGCCCCAGCATTTT
D: .; size: .; J: TRBJ1-1; V: TRBV30; CDR3: CAWSAGGTEAFF; DNA: TGTGCCTGGAGTGCGGGGGGGACTGAAGCTTTCTTT
D: .; size: few; J: TRBJ2-5; V: TRBV7-8; CDR3: CASSSLSGRQETQYF; DNA: TGTGCCAGCAGCTCTCTTTCCGGTCGACAAGAGACCCAGTACTTC
D: .; size: .; J: TRBJ1-1; V: TRBV6-2/TRBV6-3; CDR3: CASMILGEAFF; DNA: TGTGCCAGCATGATTCTCGGTGAAGCTTTCTTT
D: .; size: .; J: TRBJ2-1; V: TRBV19; CDR3: CASSIDPSGVVLNEQFF; DNA: TGTGCCAGTAGTATTGACCCTTCGGGAGTGGTTTTAAATGAGCAGTTCTTC
D: TRBD2; size: many; J: TRBJ2-7; V: TRBV5-1; CDR3: CASSSLAGVAYEQYF; DNA: TGCGCCAGCAGCTCGTTAGCGGGAGTCGCCTACGAGCAGTACTTC
D: TRBD2; size: many; J: TRBJ2-1; V: TRBV10-3; CDR3: CAISGTSNEQFF; DNA: TGTGCCATCAGTGGGACTAGCAATGAGCAGTTCTTC
D: TRBD1; size: .; J: TRBJ2-2; V: TRBV6-9; CDR3: CASSWDRGPGELFF; DNA: TGTGCCAGCAGTTGGGACAGGGGTCCCGGGGAGCTGTTTTTT
D: .; size: few; J: TRBJ1-5; V: TRBV27; CDR3: CASSPSWGDSNQPQHF; DNA: TGTGCCAGCAGCCCCTCGTGGGGGGATAGCAATCAGCCCCAGCATTTT
D: TRBD1; size: many; J: TRBJ2-3; V: TRBV7-9; CDR3: CASSPRDRVEITDTQYF; DNA: TGTGCCAGCAGCCCAAGGGACAGGGTCGAGATAACAGATACGCAGTATTTT
D: TRBD1; size: few; J: TRBJ2-7; V: TRBV5-5; CDR3: CASSLETPDQGVYEQYF; DNA: TGTGCCAGCAGCTTGGAGACTCCGGATCAGGGGGTCTACGAGCAGTACTTC
D: .; size: .; J: TRBJ2-3; V: TRBV24-1; CDR3: CATSDPLASWSSSTDTQYF; DNA: TGTGCCACCAGTGATCCCTTGGCCAGCTGGTCGTCTTCCACAGATACGCAGTATTTT
D: TRBD1; size: many; J: TRBJ2-7; V: TRBV28; CDR3: CASRPIKADRGSTYEQYF; DNA: TGTGCCAGCAGACCGATCAAGGCAGACAGGGGTAGCACCTACGAGCAGTACTTC
D: TRBD1; size: .; J: TRBJ2-1; V: TRBV11-3; CDR3: CASSVRQGLEYNEQFF; DNA: TGTGCCAGCAGCGTTAGACAGGGGCTGGAGTACAATGAGCAGTTCTTC
D: .; size: many; J: TRBJ1-2; V: TRBV2; CDR3: CASSDSLVYGYTF; DNA: TGTGCCAGCAGTGACAGTCTCGTCTATGGCTACACCTTC
D: .; size: few; J: TRBJ2-1; V: TRBV9; CDR3: CASSVTFGGRADEQFF; DNA: TGTGCCAGCAGCGTAACCTTTGGCGGCAGGGCGGATGAGCAGTTCTTC